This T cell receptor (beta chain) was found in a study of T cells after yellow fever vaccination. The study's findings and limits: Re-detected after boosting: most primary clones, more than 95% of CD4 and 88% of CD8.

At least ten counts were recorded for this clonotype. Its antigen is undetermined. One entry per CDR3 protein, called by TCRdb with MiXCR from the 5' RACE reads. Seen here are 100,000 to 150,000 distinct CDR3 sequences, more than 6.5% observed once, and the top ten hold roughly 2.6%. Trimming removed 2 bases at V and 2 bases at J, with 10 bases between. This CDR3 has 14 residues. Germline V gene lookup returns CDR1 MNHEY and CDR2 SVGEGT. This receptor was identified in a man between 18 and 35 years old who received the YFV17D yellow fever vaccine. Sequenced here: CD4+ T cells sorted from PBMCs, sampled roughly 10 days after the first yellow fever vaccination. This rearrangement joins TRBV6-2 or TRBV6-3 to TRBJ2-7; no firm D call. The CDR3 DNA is TGTGCCAGCAGTTACCTGGACCGAACCTACGAGCAGTACTTC. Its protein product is CASSYLDRTYEQYF.